The source of this T cell receptor beta chain is a study of response to subunit inactivated influenza vaccine. In TCRdb, the RT-PCR reads were re-called with MiXCR into one record per CDR3 protein. The top ten hold roughly 9.6% of the sample, which has more than 550,000 distinct CDR3 sequences, about 11% seen once. The CDR3 contains 14 residues. V lost 3 bases and J lost 3; bases outside the gene matches: 5. From germline, CDR1 is KGHSH and CDR2 LQKENI. This clonotype was detected ten times or more. This sample also belongs to another study, concerning T cells expressing NK-cell markers. That study reports: Synthesis of TCR beta cDNA relied on 5'RACE template switching carrying UMIs. HCMV seropositivity characterized most of the eight sequenced donors, and seronegativity one. Restricting sorting to alpha-beta TCR T cells was achieved in several experiments by an anti-gamma-delta TCR antibody. The contribution of dominant NKG2C+ clonotypes to CD8+ T cells in about six donors was 1.0-7.0%.

This specimen was PBMCs from blood, taken on the day of vaccination. This rearrangement joins TRBV18 to TRBJ2-7; 7 nucleotides align to TRBD1. This receptor was taken from a man between 45 and 60 years old who received an inactivated influenza vaccine. Here the CDR3 reads CASSPERQGYEQYF. CDR3 in DNA: TGTGCCAGCTCACCGGAGAGACAGGGCTACGAGCAGTACTTC.